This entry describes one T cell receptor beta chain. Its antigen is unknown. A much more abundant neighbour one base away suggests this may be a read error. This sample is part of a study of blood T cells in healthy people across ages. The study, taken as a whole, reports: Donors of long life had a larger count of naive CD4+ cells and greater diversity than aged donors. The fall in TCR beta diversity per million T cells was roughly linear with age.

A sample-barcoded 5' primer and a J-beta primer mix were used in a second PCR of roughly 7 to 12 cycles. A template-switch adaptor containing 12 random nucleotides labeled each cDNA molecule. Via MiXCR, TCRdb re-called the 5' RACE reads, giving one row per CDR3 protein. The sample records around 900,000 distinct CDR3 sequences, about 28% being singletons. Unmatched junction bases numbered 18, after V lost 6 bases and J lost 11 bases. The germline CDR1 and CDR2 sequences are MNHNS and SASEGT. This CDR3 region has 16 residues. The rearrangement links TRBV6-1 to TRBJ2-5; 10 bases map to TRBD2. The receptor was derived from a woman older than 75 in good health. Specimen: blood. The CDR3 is CASRPQRGGPYNEQYF. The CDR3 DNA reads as TGTGCCAGCAGGCCCCAGCGGGGGGGCCCTTACAATGAGCAGTACTTC.